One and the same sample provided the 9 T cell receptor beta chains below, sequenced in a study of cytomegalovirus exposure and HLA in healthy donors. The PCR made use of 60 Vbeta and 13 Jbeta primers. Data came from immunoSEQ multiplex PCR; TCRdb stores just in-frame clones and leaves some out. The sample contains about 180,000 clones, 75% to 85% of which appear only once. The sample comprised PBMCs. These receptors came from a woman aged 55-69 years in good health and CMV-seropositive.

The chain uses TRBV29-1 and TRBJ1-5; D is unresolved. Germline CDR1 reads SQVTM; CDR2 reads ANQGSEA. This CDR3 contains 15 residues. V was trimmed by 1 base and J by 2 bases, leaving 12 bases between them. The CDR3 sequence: CSVEVGGGGNQPQHF. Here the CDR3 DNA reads TGCAGCGTTGAAGTAGGAGGAGGTGGCAATCAGCCCCAGCATTTT.

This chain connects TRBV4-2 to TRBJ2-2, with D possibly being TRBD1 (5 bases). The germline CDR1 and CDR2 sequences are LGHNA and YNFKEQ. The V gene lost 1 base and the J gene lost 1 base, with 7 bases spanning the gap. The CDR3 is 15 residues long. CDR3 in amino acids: CASSQGQMNTGELFF. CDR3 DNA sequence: TGTGCCAGCAGCCAAGGACAGATGAACACCGGGGAGCTGTTTTTT.

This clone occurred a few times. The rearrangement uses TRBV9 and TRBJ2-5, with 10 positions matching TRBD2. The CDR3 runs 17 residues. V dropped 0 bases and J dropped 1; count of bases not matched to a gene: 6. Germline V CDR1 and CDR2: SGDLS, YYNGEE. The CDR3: CASSVGPGLATQETQYF. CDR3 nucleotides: TGTGCCAGCAGCGTAGGTCCGGGACTAGCGACCCAAGAGACCCAGTACTTC.

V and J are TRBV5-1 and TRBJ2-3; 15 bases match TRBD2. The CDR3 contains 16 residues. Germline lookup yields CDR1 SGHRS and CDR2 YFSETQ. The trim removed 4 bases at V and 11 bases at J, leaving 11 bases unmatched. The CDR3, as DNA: TGCGCCAGCAGCCCCGATACCGGGACTAGCGGGGGGCTGCAGTATTTT. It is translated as CASSPDTGTSGGLQYF.

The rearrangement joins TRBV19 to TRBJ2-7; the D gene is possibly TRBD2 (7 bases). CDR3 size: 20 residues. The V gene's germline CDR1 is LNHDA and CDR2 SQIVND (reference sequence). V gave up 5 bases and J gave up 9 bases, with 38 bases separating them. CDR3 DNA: TGTGCCAGTAGTCCTGGGGGCTCCAGACTCAGCGGGGAGGCCAGAAATGGGCAGTACTTC. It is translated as CASSPGGSRLSGEARNGQYF.

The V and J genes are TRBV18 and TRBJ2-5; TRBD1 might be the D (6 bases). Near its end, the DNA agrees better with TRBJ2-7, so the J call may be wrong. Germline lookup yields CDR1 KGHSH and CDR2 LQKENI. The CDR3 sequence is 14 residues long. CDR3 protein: CASSPRQESYEQYF. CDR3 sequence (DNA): TGTGCCAGCTCACCGAGACAGGAATCCTACGAGCAGTACTTC.

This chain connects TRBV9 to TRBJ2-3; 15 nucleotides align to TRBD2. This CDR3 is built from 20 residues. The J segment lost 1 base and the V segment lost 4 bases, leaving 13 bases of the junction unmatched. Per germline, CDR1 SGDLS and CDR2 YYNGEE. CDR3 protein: CASSTHLWTSGRAGTDTQYF. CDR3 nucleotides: TGTGCCAGCAGCACTCACCTTTGGACTAGCGGGAGGGCCGGCACAGATACGCAGTATTTT.

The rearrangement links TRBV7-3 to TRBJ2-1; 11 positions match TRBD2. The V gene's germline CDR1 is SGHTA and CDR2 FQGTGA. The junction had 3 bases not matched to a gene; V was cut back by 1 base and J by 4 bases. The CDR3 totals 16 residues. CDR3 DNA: TGTGCCAGCAGCTTAAAGGGGACTAGCGGTTACAATGAGCAGTTCTTC. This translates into CASSLKGTSGYNEQFF.

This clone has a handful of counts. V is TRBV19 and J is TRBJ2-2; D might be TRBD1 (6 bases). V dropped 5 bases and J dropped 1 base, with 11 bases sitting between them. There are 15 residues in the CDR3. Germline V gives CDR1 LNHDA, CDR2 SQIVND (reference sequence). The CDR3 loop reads CASSLRGVNTGELFF. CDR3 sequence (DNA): TGTGCCAGTAGTCTCAGGGGCGTGAACACCGGGGAGCTGTTTTTT.